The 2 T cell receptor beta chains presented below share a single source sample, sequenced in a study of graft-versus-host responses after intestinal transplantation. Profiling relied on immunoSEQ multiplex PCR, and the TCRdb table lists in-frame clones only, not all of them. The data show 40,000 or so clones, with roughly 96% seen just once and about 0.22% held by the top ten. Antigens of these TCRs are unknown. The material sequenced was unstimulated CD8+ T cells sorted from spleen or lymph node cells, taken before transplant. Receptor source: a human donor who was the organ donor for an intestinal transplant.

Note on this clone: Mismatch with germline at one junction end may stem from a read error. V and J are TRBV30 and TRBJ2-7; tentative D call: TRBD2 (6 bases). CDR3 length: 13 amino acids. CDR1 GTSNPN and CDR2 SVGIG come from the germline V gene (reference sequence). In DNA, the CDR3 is TGTGCCGGGAGCGGGTCGAGCTCCTACGAGCAGTACTTC. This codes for CAGSGSSSYEQYF.

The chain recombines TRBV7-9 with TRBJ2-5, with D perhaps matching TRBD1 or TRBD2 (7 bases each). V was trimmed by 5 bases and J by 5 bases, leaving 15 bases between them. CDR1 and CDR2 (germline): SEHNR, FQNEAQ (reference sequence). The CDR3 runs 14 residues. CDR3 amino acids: CASSAYQGGETQYF. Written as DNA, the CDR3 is TGTGCCAGCAGCGCATACCAGGGGGGGGAGACCCAGTACTTC.